This TCR beta chain comes out of a study of control samples from healthy donors and cancer patients. Trimming pared 7 bases from V and 4 bases from J, leaving 11 bases between. CDR1 SGDLS and CDR2 YYNGEE come from the germline V gene. The CDR3 loop spans 12 amino acids. The assay was immunoSEQ multiplex PCR, and TCRdb's table has in-frame clones only and misses some. The sample consists of about 69,000 clones, roughly nine tenths of them appearing once. The TCR was taken from a man in his 60s with colorectal cancer. Sample: PBMCs. V and J are TRBV9 and TRBJ1-2, with no clear D. The CDR3 here is CASSNPPYGYTF. In nucleotides, the CDR3 is TGTGCCAGCTCGAATCCGCCCTATGGCTACACCTTC.